The rows below give T cell receptor beta chains drawn from one sample of a study of blood T cell repertoires in COVID-19. Produced via immunoSEQ multiplex PCR; TCRdb's table is partial and in-frame only. The sample yields approximately 90,000 clones, about 83% seen once. The sequencing sample was made of peripheral blood. These receptors were obtained from a man between 65 and 80 years old with COVID-19, enrolled during active disease. Each CDR3 is given with its conserved first and last residue. The D gene is left open where the match is weak. Size is omitted from some rows. Given values are once, few, many or a class for expanded clones.

>TRBJ2-3|NA|TRBV5-1|TRBD2
TGCGCCAGCAGCTTCCCGCTAGCGGAAAACCGAGATACGCAGTATTTT
CASSFPLAENRDTQYF
>TRBJ2-1|NA|TRBV19|TRBD2
TGTGCCAGTAGTATGGTTAGCGGGAGTGTCCTCAATGAGCAGTTCTTC
CASSMVSGSVLNEQFF
>TRBJ1-5|NA|TRBV27|TRBD1
TGTGCCAGCAGTTCTCCCAAACCCGGTCCGGACAGGGGCTATAGCAATCAGCCCCAGCATTTT
CASSSPKPGPDRGYSNQPQHF
>TRBJ2-1|NA|TRBV5-1|TRBD2
TGCGCCAGCAGCTCGGTAGCGGGGGGCCTATACAATGAGCAGTTCTTC
CASSSVAGGLYNEQFF
>TRBJ1-1|NA|TRBV7-2|NA
TGTGCCAGCAGCTCCAATCTTCAGGGATTCGGGAGCGCTGAAGCTTTCTTT
CASSSNLQGFGSAEAFF
>TRBJ2-3|NA|TRBV11-2|TRBD1
TGTGCCAGCAGCAGAACAGGGGGGACCGGGGATACGCAGTATTTT
CASSRTGGTGDTQYF
>TRBJ1-1|NA|TRBV11-3|NA
TGTGCCAGCAGCACTGGCCCGGGGACTGAAGCTTTCTTT
CASSTGPGTEAFF
>TRBJ2-7|NA|TRBV12-3/TRBV12-4|NA
TGTGCCAGCAGTTTCGTAGACTACGAGCAGTACTTC
CASSFVDYEQYF
>TRBJ2-1|few|TRBV4-1|TRBD2
TGCGCCAGCAGCCAAGGGCCCGGGACTAGCGGATACAATGAGCAGTTCTTC
CASSQGPGTSGYNEQFF
>TRBJ1-5|NA|TRBV6-5|NA
TGTGCCAGCAGTTACTCTGAGCGCAATCAGCCCCAGCATTTT
CASSYSERNQPQHF
>TRBJ1-1|NA|TRBV3-1/TRBV3-2|NA
TGTGCCAGCAGTGGAGAGACTGAAGCTTTCTTT
CASSGETEAFF
>TRBJ1-5|NA|TRBV6-2/TRBV6-3|TRBD1
TGTGCCAGCAGCTTTTACCCGGGACAGGTGGACGATCAGCCCCAGCATTTT
CASSFYPGQVDDQPQHF
>TRBJ2-7|NA|TRBV11-2|NA
TGTGCCAGCAGCCCCAGGGATCCCTACGAGCAGTACTTC
CASSPRDPYEQYF
>TRBJ1-1|NA|TRBV7-2|NA
TGTGCCAGCAGCTTAAATGAGGCAGGGATCTATGAAGCTTTCTTT
CASSLNEAGIYEAFF
>TRBJ2-5|NA|TRBV3-1/TRBV3-2|NA
TGTGCCAGCAGCCTTGCGGGACAGCCTCAAGAGACCCAGTACTTC
CASSLAGQPQETQYF
>TRBJ1-1|NA|TRBV11-2|NA
TGTGCCGCGGGGGTCCAGAACACTGAAGCTTTCTTT
CAAGVQNTEAFF
>TRBJ2-1|NA|TRBV5-5|NA
TGTGCCAGCAGCCCCTTGGGACTCTTTAGCTACAATGAGCAGTTCTTC
CASSPLGLFSYNEQFF
>TRBJ2-5|NA|TRBV19|NA
TGTGCCAGTAGGAACAGCAACCAAGAGACCCAGTACTTC
CASRNSNQETQYF
>TRBJ1-5|NA|TRBV28|NA
TGTGCCAGCAACCCCCACGGGGGAGGGAGGCAGCCCCAGCATTTT
CASNPHGGGRQPQHF
>TRBJ2-2|NA|TRBV3-1/TRBV3-2|TRBD2
TGTGCCAGCAGCCAGTCACATAGCGGGATCACCGGGGAGCTGTTTTTT
CASSQSHSGITGELFF
>TRBJ2-3|NA|TRBV6-5|NA
TGTGCCAGCGGTAGTGGTGCGACGCAGTATTTT
CASGSGATQYF
>TRBJ2-7|NA|TRBV7-9|NA
TGTGCCAGCAGCTCCCTCGGGGTCCCCTACGAGCAGTACTTC
CASSSLGVPYEQYF
>TRBJ2-1|NA|TRBV19|NA
TGTGCCAGTAGTTCGGCCGGGGGGCAGTTCTTC
CASSSAGGQFF
>TRBJ2-5|NA|TRBV11-2|NA
TGTGCCAGCAGTCAGGACTTTAAAGAGACCCAGTACTTC
CASSQDFKETQYF
>TRBJ2-1|NA|TRBV5-1|NA
TGCGCCAGCAAGACTTTCCCAAGCTCCTACAATGAGCAGTTCTTC
CASKTFPSSYNEQFF
>TRBJ2-1|NA|TRBV9|NA
TGTGCCAGCAGCGTAGCGTTAGATGAGCAGTTCTTC
CASSVALDEQFF
>TRBJ1-1|NA|TRBV5-5|NA
TGTGCCAGCAGTTGGAGGGTTGGGAACACTGAAGCTTTCTTT
CASSWRVGNTEAFF
>TRBJ1-5|NA|TRBV19|TRBD1
TGTGCCAGCCGGACAGGAGACTATAGCAATCAGCCCCAGCATTTT
CASRTGDYSNQPQHF
>TRBJ1-1|NA|TRBV6-4|NA
TGTGCCAGCAGGGGGGGGACCGACAGCCACCGAACTGAAGCTTTCTTT
CASRGGTDSHRTEAFF
>TRBJ2-2|NA|TRBV18|TRBD1
TGTGCCAGCTCGTCGGGACAGGGATACACCGGGGAGCTGTTTTTT
CASSSGQGYTGELFF
>TRBJ1-1|NA|TRBV7-9|NA
TGTGCCAGCAGCCTTTACACAGACACTGAAGCTTTCTTT
CASSLYTDTEAFF
>TRBJ2-1|NA|TRBV7-2|TRBD2
TGTGCCAGCAGCTTTAGCGGGGGCGGGAATGAGCAGTTCTTC
CASSFSGGGNEQFF
>TRBJ2-3|NA|TRBV7-3|TRBD2
TGTGCCAGCAGCCAGTCCGGGGGGACGCAGTATTTT
CASSQSGGTQYF
>TRBJ1-2|NA|TRBV7-2|TRBD1
TGTGCCAGCAGCCCCTGGGACAGGGGACTAATCTATGGCTACACCTTC
CASSPWDRGLIYGYTF
>TRBJ2-7|NA|TRBV10-1|TRBD2
TGCGCCAGCAGTTCTAGCGGGAGTCTCGAGCAGTACTTC
CASSSSGSLEQYF
>TRBJ1-6|few|TRBV6-5|NA
TGTGCCAGCAGCGCAGGCCCATATAATTCACCCCTCCACTTT
CASSAGPYNSPLHF
>TRBJ1-2|few|TRBV27|NA
TGTGCCAGCAGTTTTAGAGGGGGTCTTCGAGGCTACACCTTC
CASSFRGGLRGYTF
>TRBJ2-7|few|TRBV4-3|TRBD1
TGCGCCAGCAGCCAAGATTGGGCAGGGGGCTACGAGCAGTACTTC
CASSQDWAGGYEQYF
>TRBJ2-1|NA|TRBV5-4|TRBD2
TGTGCCAGCAGCTTGGGACTAGCGGGAGGTCGTTCCTACAATGAGCAGTTCTTC
CASSLGLAGGRSYNEQFF
>TRBJ1-2|NA|TRBV4-2|NA
TGTGCCAGCAGCCAAGATGAGTTTACTAACTATGGCTACACCTTC
CASSQDEFTNYGYTF
>TRBJ1-1|NA|TRBV13|NA
TGTGCCAGCAGCTCCAGGGACACCTTGAACACTGAAGCTTTCTTT
CASSSRDTLNTEAFF
>TRBJ1-2|NA|TRBV11-1|NA
TGTGCCAGCAGCCCCACGAGAGGGCGTCTGAACTATGGCTACACCTTC
CASSPTRGRLNYGYTF
>TRBJ2-7|NA|TRBV4-3|NA
TGCGCCAGCAGCCAAGTCGACGCCACAGTATACGAGCAGTACTTC
CASSQVDATVYEQYF
>TRBJ1-1|NA|TRBV2|NA
TGTGCCAGCGGAGAGGAAGCTTTCTTT
CASGEEAFF
>TRBJ2-5|NA|TRBV7-9|TRBD1
TGTGCCAGCAGCTCCCTATATGACAGGGACGAGACCCAGTACTTC
CASSSLYDRDETQYF